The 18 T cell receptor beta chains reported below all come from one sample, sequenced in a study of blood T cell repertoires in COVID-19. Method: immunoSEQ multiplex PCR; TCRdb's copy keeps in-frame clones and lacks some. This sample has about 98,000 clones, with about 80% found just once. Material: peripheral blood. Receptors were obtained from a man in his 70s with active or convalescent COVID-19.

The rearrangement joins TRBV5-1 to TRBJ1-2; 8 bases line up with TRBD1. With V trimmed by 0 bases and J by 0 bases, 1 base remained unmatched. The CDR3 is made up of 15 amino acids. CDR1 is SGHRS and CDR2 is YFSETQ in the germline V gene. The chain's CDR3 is CASSLGQGTNYGYTF. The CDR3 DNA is TGCGCCAGCAGCTTGGGACAGGGGACTAACTATGGCTACACCTTC.

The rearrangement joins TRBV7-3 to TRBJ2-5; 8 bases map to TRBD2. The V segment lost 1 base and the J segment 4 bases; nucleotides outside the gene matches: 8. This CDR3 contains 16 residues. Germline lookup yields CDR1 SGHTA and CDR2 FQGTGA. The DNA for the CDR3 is TGTGCCAGCAGCTTAAACCCAGCGGGGGTGACAGAGACCCAGTACTTC. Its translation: CASSLNPAGVTETQYF.

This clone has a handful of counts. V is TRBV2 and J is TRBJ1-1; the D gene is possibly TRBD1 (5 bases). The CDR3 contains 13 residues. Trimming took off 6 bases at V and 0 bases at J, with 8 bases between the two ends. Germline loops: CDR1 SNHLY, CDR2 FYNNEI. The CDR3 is CASRMTVNTEAFF. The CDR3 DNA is TGTGCCAGCAGAATGACAGTGAACACTGAAGCTTTCTTT.

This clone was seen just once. CDR3 DNA sequence: TGTGCCACCAGCAGAGGTGGCAGCCCCGGGGAGCAGTACTTC. This translates into CATSRGGSPGEQYF. J is TRBJ2-7 and V is TRBV15; D not certain. Germline V gene sequence: CDR1 LNHNV, CDR2 YYDKDF (reference sequence). This CDR3 has 14 amino acids. Trimming took 1 base from V and 7 from J, leaving 14 bases between them.

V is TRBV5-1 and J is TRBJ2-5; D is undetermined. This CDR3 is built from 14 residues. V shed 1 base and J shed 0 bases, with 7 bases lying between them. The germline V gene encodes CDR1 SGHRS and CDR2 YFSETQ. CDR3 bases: TGCGCCAGCAGCTTGTCTCAGTACCAAGAGACCCAGTACTTC. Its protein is CASSLSQYQETQYF. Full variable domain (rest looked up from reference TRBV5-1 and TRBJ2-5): KAGVTQTPRYLIKTRGQQVTLSCSPISGHRSVSWYQQTPGQGLQFLFEYFSETQRNKGNFPGRFSGRQFSNSRSEMNVSTLELGDSALYLCASSLSQYQETQYFGPGTRLLVL.

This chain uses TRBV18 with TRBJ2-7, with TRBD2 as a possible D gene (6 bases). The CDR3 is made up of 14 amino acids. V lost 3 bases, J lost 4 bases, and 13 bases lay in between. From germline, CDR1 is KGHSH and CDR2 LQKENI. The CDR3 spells CASSPPGVGYEQYF. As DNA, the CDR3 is TGTGCCAGCTCACCTCCGGGGGTGGGGTACGAGCAGTACTTC.

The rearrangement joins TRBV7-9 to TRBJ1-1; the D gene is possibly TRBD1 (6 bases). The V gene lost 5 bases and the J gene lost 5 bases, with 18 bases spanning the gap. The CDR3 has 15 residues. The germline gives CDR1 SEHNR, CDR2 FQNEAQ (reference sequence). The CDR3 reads CASSTEGRGRTEAFF. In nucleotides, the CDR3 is TGTGCCAGCAGCACCGAGGGCAGGGGAAGGACTGAAGCTTTCTTT.

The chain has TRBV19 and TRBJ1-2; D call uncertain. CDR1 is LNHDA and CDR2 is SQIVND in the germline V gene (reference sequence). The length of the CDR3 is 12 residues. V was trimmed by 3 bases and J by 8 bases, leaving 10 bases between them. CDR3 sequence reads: CASSIETIGYTF. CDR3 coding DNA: TGTGCCAGTAGTATCGAGACTATCGGCTACACCTTC. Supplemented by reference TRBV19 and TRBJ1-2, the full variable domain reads DGGITQSPKYLFRKEGQNVTLSCEQNLNHDAMYWYRQDPGQGLRLIYYSQIVNDFQKGDIAEGYSVSREKKESFPLTVTSAQKNPTAFYLCASSIETIGYTFGSGTRLTVV.

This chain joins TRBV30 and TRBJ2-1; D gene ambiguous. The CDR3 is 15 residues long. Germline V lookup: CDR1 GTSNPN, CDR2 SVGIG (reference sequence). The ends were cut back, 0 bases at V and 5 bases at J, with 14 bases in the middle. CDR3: CAWSVGIGWDNEQFF. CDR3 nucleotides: TGTGCCTGGAGTGTCGGTATCGGGTGGGACAATGAGCAGTTCTTC.

The CDR3 protein is CASSVIGTGGAGELFF. The CDR3 DNA reads TGTGCCAGCAGCGTAATTGGGACAGGGGGCGCCGGGGAGCTGTTTTTT. The chain combines TRBV9 with TRBJ2-2, with 12 bases aligning to TRBD1. V shed 1 base, J shed 6 bases, and the junction held 4 bases outside the gene matches. Germline assignment: CDR1 SGDLS and CDR2 YYNGEE. The CDR3 length is 16 residues.

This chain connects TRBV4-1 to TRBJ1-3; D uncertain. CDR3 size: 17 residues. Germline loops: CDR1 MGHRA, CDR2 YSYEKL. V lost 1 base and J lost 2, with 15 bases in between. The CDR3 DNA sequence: TGCGCCAGCAGCCAAGTTCCAGGTACCTTGGCTGGAAACACCATATATTTT. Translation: CASSQVPGTLAGNTIYF.

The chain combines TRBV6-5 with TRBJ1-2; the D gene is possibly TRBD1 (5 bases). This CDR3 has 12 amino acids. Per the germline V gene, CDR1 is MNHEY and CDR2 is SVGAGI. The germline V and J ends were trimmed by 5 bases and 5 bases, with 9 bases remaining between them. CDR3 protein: CASSTGGYGYTF. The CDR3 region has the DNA TGTGCCAGCAGTACTGGGGGGTATGGCTACACCTTC.

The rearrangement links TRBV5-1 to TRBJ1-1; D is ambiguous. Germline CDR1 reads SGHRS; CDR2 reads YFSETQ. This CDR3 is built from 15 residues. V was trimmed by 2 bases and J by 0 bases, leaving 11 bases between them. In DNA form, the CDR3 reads TGCGCCAGCAGCTTTGGCCTCCCCATGAACACTGAAGCTTTCTTT. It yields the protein CASSFGLPMNTEAFF.

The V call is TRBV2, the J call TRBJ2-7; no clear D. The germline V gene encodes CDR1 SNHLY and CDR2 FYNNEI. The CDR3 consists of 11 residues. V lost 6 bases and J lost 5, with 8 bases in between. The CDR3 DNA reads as TGTGCCAGCAGCGACTTAAACGAGCAGTACTTC. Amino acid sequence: CASSDLNEQYF.

CDR3 sequence reads: CASSQGDRLDEKLFF. The CDR3 DNA reads as TGCGCCAGCAGCCAAGGGGACAGGTTGGATGAAAAACTGTTTTTT. The chain is built from TRBV4-1 and TRBJ1-4; 8 bases map to TRBD1. The CDR3 length is 15 residues. V shed 1 base, J shed 6 bases, and the junction held 4 bases outside the gene matches. The germline V gene has CDR1 MGHRA and CDR2 YSYEKL.

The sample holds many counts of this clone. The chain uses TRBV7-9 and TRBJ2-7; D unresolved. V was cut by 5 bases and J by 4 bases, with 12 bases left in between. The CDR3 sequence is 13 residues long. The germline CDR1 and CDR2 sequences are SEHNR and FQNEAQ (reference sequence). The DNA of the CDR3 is TGTGCCAGCAGCCCCGAAATAGTGTACGAGCAGTACTTC. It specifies CASSPEIVYEQYF.

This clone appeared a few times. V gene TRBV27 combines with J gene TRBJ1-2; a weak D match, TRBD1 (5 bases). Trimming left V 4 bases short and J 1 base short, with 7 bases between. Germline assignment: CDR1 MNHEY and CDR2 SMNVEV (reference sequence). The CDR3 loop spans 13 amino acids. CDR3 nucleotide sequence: TGTGCCAGCAGTTCGACAGTTAACTATGGCTACACCTTC. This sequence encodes CASSSTVNYGYTF.

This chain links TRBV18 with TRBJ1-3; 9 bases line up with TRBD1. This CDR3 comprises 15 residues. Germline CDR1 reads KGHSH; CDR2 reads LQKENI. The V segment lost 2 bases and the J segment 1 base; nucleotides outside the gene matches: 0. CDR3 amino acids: CASSPGTGSGNTIYF. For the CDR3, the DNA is TGTGCCAGCTCACCAGGGACAGGGTCTGGAAACACCATATATTTT.